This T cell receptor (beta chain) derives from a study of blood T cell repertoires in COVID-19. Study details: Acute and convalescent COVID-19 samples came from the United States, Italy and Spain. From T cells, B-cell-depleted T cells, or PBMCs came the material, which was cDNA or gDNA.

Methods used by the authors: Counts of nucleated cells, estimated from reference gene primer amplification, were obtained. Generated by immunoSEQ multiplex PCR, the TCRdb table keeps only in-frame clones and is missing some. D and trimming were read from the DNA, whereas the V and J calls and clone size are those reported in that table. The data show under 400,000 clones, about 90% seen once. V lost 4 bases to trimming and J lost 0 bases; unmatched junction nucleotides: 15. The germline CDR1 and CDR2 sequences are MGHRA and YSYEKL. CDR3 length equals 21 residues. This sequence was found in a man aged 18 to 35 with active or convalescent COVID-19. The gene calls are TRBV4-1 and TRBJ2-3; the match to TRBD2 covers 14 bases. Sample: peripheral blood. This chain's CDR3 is CASSPLSQGTSGRGSTDTQYF. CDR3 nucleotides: TGCGCCAGCAGCCCCCTGTCACAGGGGACTAGCGGGAGAGGGAGCACAGATACGCAGTATTTT.